The 14 T cell receptor beta chains in this list originate from one sample, sequenced in a study of human CD8 memory T cell subsets. By UMI-labeled 5' RACE, the TCR beta libraries were made. TCRdb re-called the 5' RACE reads; one entry per CDR3 protein, DNA not given. The sample shows about 5,000 distinct CDR3 sequences, and around 21% sits with its ten largest clones. Sequenced material: CD8+ T cells from PBMCs. These receptor sequences come from a human donor in good health.

Frequency places this clonotype as medium-sized (0.01 to 0.1%). V usage is TRBV6-5 and J usage is TRBJ1-5; TCRdb's assignment of TRBD1 cannot be checked, as there is no DNA. The CDR3 is 15 amino acids. The germline gives CDR1 MNHEY, CDR2 SVGAGI. The CDR3 reads CASRPGTGAGQPQHF.

By frequency, this clonotype registers medium-sized (0.01 to 0.1%). V is TRBV6-4 and J is TRBJ2-2; the TRBD1 assignment by TCRdb is unverifiable without DNA. The germline gives CDR1 MRHNA, CDR2 SNTAGT. There are 16 residues in the CDR3. This chain's CDR3 is CASSAGQNPNTGELFF.

The chain links TRBV20-1 to TRBJ2-5; absent DNA, TCRdb's TRBD1 call cannot be checked. Germline assignment: CDR1 DFQATT and CDR2 SNEGSKA (reference sequence). This CDR3 is 16 amino acids long. CDR3 in amino acids: CSAQTGNPEIEETQYF.

This chain connects TRBV20-1 to TRBJ2-2; TCRdb's D call of TRBD1 is untestable without DNA. Germline CDR1 and CDR2: DFQATT and SNEGSKA (reference sequence). CDR3 length: 16 amino acids. CDR3 sequence reads: CSAREPGQGDTGELFF.

The chain recombines TRBV20-1 with TRBJ1-2; checking the TCRdb D call of TRBD1 is not possible without DNA. Germline V gives CDR1 DFQATT, CDR2 SNEGSKA (reference sequence). This CDR3 has 15 amino acids. The CDR3 region is CSARDLGQDGNGYTF.

This clonotype is classed as medium-sized by frequency. V usage is TRBV29-1 and J usage is TRBJ2-1; the D call from TCRdb, TRBD1, cannot be confirmed without DNA. Germline CDR1 is SQVTM and CDR2 is ANQGSEA. This CDR3 is built from 17 residues. The CDR3 loop reads CSVVSGSRLRSYNEQFF.

The rearrangement links TRBV6-1 to TRBJ2-5; TCRdb indicates TRBD1, and absent DNA this call remains unverified. The CDR3 covers 14 residues. Per germline, CDR1 MNHNS and CDR2 SASEGT. CDR3 sequence: CASSEGTGVETQYF.

V usage is TRBV4-3 and J usage is TRBJ2-3; the D call of TRBD2 rests on TCRdb alone, since no DNA is present to check it. Germline CDR1 LGHNA, CDR2 YSLEER. This CDR3 is 14 amino acids long. The CDR3 sequence is CASSQGLEGDTQYF.

This sequence joins TRBV27 and TRBJ2-1; absent DNA, TCRdb's TRBD1 call cannot be checked. From germline, CDR1 is MNHEY and CDR2 SMNVEV (reference sequence). The CDR3 runs to 15 residues. This CDR3 reads CASSPGTGMNNEQFF.

V is TRBV6-1 and J is TRBJ2-6. Germline CDR1 is MNHNS and CDR2 is SASEGT. This CDR3 spans 15 amino acids. The CDR3 loop is CASSEDSSGANVLTF.

In terms of frequency, this clonotype is medium-sized (0.01 to 0.1%). This CDR3 is CASSDGTSESDTQYF. This chain links TRBV6-4 with TRBJ2-3; the D call from TCRdb, TRBD2, cannot be confirmed without DNA. The V gene's germline CDR1 is MRHNA and CDR2 SNTAGT. The CDR3 runs to 15 residues.

The chain joins TRBV4-3 to TRBJ2-1; the TRBD2 assignment by TCRdb is unverifiable without DNA. The CDR3 runs to 15 residues. Germline CDR1 is LGHNA and CDR2 is YSLEER. CDR3: CASSQSGPSYNEQFF.

The CDR3 spells CASSQEASGSSPWDEQYF. The chain has TRBV4-3 and TRBJ2-7; lacking DNA, the TRBD2 call made by TCRdb goes unchecked. Germline assignment: CDR1 LGHNA and CDR2 YSLEER. This CDR3 region has 18 residues.

The genes are TRBV6-4 and TRBJ2-2; TCRdb reports TRBD1, a call that lacks DNA to check it against. This CDR3 has 15 amino acids. Germline CDR1 is MRHNA and CDR2 is SNTAGT. The CDR3 sequence: CASRAGTEDTGELFF.